The next 31 T cell receptor beta chains were all read from a single sample in a study of blood T cells in healthy people across ages. A J-beta primer mix and a sample-barcoded 5' primer were used in a second PCR of roughly 6 to 12 cycles. Each CDR3 protein gets one entry after TCRdb re-called the 5' RACE reads with MiXCR. This sample carries about 590,000 distinct CDR3 sequences, under 30% of them seen once, and the ten largest clones take 15% to 18%. The specimen was blood. The receptors come from a woman aged 80 or over in good health.

A note on this clonotype: A read error may explain this, as a much larger clone is one base away. The CDR3 carries no conserved terminal phenylalanine or tryptophan, so it likely arises from a read error. The chain uses TRBV5-5 and TRBJ2-3; 8 bases match TRBD2. This CDR3 is built from 14 residues. Germline loops: CDR1 SGHKS, CDR2 YYEKEE (reference sequence). The ends lost 5 bases at V and 4 bases at J; junction bases unmatched: 6. CDR3 loop: CASSPGGGPDTQYC. The CDR3 DNA is TGTGCCAGCAGTCCGGGGGGGGGACCAGATACGCAGTATTGT.

This clonotype showed up many times. The chain carries TRBV6-1 and TRBJ2-1, with 8 bases aligning to TRBD2. CDR3 length equals 15 residues. Per germline, CDR1 MNHNS and CDR2 SASEGT. V dropped 6 bases and J dropped 7; count of bases not matched to a gene: 11. The CDR3 loop is CASSRSGAAGNEQFF. In DNA, the CDR3 is TGTGCCAGCAGCCGTAGCGGGGCCGCGGGGAATGAGCAGTTCTTC.

This clonotype was seen just once. A read error is possible here, since a much larger clone lies one base away. V is TRBV20-1 and J is TRBJ2-7; TRBD2 matches at 14 bases. Germline loops: CDR1 DFQATT, CDR2 SNEGSKA (reference sequence). V lost 5 bases to trimming and J lost 10 bases; unmatched junction nucleotides: 13. This CDR3 contains 15 residues. The CDR3 is CSAETSGGELEAQYF. The CDR3 nucleotides read TGCAGTGCTGAGACTAGCGGGGGGGAGTTGGAGGCCCAGTACTTC.

This clonotype occurred a few times. The CDR3 spells CASSLNAPQDRGPLGTEAFF. The DNA of the CDR3 is TGTGCCAGCAGCTTAAACGCCCCCCAGGACAGGGGGCCGCTTGGCACTGAAGCTTTCTTT. V usage is TRBV7-2 and J usage is TRBJ1-1; 11 positions agree with TRBD1. The CDR3 spans 20 residues. Losses at the gene ends were 2 bases for V and 4 bases for J; bases not matched to a gene: 18. Per germline, CDR1 SGHTA and CDR2 FQGNSA.

The gene calls are TRBV4-1 and TRBJ2-1; D might be TRBD2 (6 bases). V dropped 0 bases and J dropped 5 bases, with 20 bases sitting between them. This CDR3 spans 18 amino acids. Germline V CDR1 and CDR2: MGHRA, YSYEKL. CDR3 nucleotide sequence: TGCGCCAGCAGCCAAGATGGATCGATGTCGGGAGCCCACAATGAGCAGTTCTTC. It specifies CASSQDGSMSGAHNEQFF.

This clonotype has more than one count but fewer than ten. The chain is built from TRBV6-1 and TRBJ1-4; D gene uncertain. Trimming took 0 bases from V and 8 from J, leaving 13 bases between them. The CDR3 sequence is 15 residues long. CDR1 is MNHNS and CDR2 is SASEGT in the germline V gene. CDR3 region: CASSEALPAREKLFF. CDR3 nucleotide sequence: TGTGCCAGCAGTGAAGCGCTCCCAGCGAGGGAAAAACTGTTTTTT.

This clonotype was detected only once. V usage is TRBV11-1 and J usage is TRBJ2-5, with D possibly TRBD2 on 6 matching bases. The germline V and J ends were trimmed by 5 bases and 0 bases, with 10 bases remaining between them. This CDR3 comprises 14 residues. Germline assignment: CDR1 SGHAT and CDR2 FQDESV (reference sequence). The CDR3 nucleotides are TGTGCCAGCAGCACGCGGGGACACCAAGAGACCCAGTACTTC. This gives the protein CASSTRGHQETQYF.

This clonotype was recorded a few times. This chain connects TRBV18 to TRBJ1-1; unclear D gene. Germline V gene sequence: CDR1 KGHSH, CDR2 LQKENI. V lost 2 bases to trimming and J lost 3 bases, with 7 bases between them. CDR3 size: 13 residues. CDR3 protein: CASSPVEDTEAFF. In nucleotides, the CDR3 is TGTGCCAGCTCACCAGTGGAGGACACTGAAGCTTTCTTT. The full variable domain, completed using reference TRBV18 and TRBJ1-1, is NAGVMQNPRHLVRRRGQEARLRCSPMKGHSHVYWYRQLPEEGLKFMVYLQKENIIDESGMPKERFSAEFPKEGPSILRIQQVVRGDSAAYFCASSPVEDTEAFFGQGTRLTVV.

With respect to this clonotype: One end of the junction fails to match germline, which may point to a read error. The gene calls are TRBV7-3 and TRBJ1-6; D is unresolved. Germline V gene data show CDR1 as SGHTA and CDR2 as FQGTGA. This CDR3 is 14 amino acids long. CDR3 amino acids: CASSFAGRDSPPHF. CDR3 bases: TGTGCCAGCAGCTTTGCTGGACGAGATTCACCCCCCCACTTT.

This clonotype was recorded a few times. The gene calls are TRBV3-1 and TRBJ2-5; D possibly uses TRBD1 or TRBD2 (5 bases each). Trimming removed 4 bases at V and 1 base at J, with 10 bases between. The CDR3 covers 14 residues. Looked up from germline, CDR1 is LGHDT and CDR2 is YNNKEL (reference sequence). In DNA, the CDR3 is TGTGCCAGCAGCCGGGGACGGCGCCAAGAGACCCAGTACTTC. It specifies CASSRGRRQETQYF.

At least ten counts were recorded for this clonotype. The chain joins TRBV5-1 to TRBJ2-4, with 7 bases that match TRBD1. This CDR3 spans 15 amino acids. The V gene's germline CDR1 is SGHRS and CDR2 YFSETQ. V gave up 4 bases and J gave up 1 base; unmatched junction bases: 5. The CDR3 DNA follows: TGCGCCAGCAGCCCTACAGGGGACGCCAAAAACATTCAGTACTTC. Its protein is CASSPTGDAKNIQYF.

With regard to this clonotype: A much larger clone differs by one base, so this may be a read error. V and J are TRBV7-3 and TRBJ2-1; 10 bases match TRBD2. This CDR3 is 14 amino acids long. Germline assignment: CDR1 SGHTA and CDR2 FQGTGA. The DNA for the CDR3 is TGTGCCAACAGCTGGACTAGCGGACACAATGAGCAGTTCTTC. Amino acids: CANSWTSGHNEQFF.

V is TRBV3-1 and J is TRBJ1-2, with 8 bases identical to TRBD1. The germline gives CDR1 LGHDT, CDR2 YNNKEL (reference sequence). The CDR3 is made up of 14 amino acids. V shed 3 bases, J shed 8 bases, and the junction held 8 bases outside the gene matches. The CDR3 DNA reads TGTGCCAGCAGCCAGGACAGGGTATGGGGAGGCTACACCTTC. This encodes CASSQDRVWGGYTF.

About this clonotype: This sequence may be a read error, since a much larger clone differs from it by one base. This rearrangement joins TRBV30 to TRBJ2-7; D ambiguous. From germline, CDR1 is GTSNPN and CDR2 SVGIG (reference sequence). The CDR3 is made up of 12 amino acids. Trimming shortened V by 0 bases and J by 4 bases, and 7 bases separated the two germline ends. In nucleotides, the CDR3 is TGTGCCTGGAGTGTATCAGAGTACGAGCAGTACTTC. It is translated as CAWSVSEYEQYF. Looking up the rest from reference TRBV30 and TRBJ2-7 gives the full variable domain: SQTIHQWPATLVQPVGSPLSLECTVEGTSNPNLYWYRQAAGRGLQLLFYSVGIGQISSEVPQNLSASRPQDRQFILSSKKLLLSDSGFYLCAWSVSEYEQYFGPGTRLTVT.

In this sample, this clonotype turned up many times. The rearrangement joins TRBV9 to TRBJ2-1, with 11 bases lining up with TRBD2. This CDR3 has 15 residues. The V gene end was trimmed by 3 bases and the J gene end by 7 bases; junction bases not matched to a gene: 6. Per the germline V gene, CDR1 is SGDLS and CDR2 is YYNGEE. This CDR3 is CASSGLAGGLNEQFF. The CDR3 DNA is TGTGCCAGCAGCGGTTTAGCGGGGGGGCTTAATGAGCAGTTCTTC.

This clonotype was counted a single time. A single base separates this from a much larger clone, so it may be a read error. The chain employs TRBV6-1 and TRBJ2-5, with D maybe TRBD2 (6 bases). Germline V gene sequence: CDR1 MNHNS, CDR2 SASEGT. The CDR3 spans 14 residues. The CDR3 bases are TGTGCCGGCAGGAGGAGGGAAAAGGGCAATGAGCAGTACTTC. As protein: CAGRRREKGNEQYF.

The genes are TRBV5-6 and TRBJ2-7; a weak D match, TRBD1 (6 bases). Germline values: CDR1 SGHDT, CDR2 YYEEEE. Trimming removed 0 bases at V and 5 bases at J, with 6 bases between. CDR3 size: 12 residues. The DNA for the CDR3 is TGTGCCAGCAGCTTGGGACAGGACGAGCAGTACTTC. Protein sequence: CASSLGQDEQYF.

The chain uses TRBV7-8 and TRBJ2-3, with 9 bases lining up with TRBD2. The length of the CDR3 is 18 residues. Looked up from germline, CDR1 is SGHVS and CDR2 is FQNEAQ. V trimming: 1 base; J trimming: 0 bases; junction bases outside the gene matches: 8. CDR3 residues: CASSLDWRGGTSTDTQYF. As DNA, the CDR3 is TGTGCCAGCAGCTTAGATTGGCGGGGGGGGACTAGCACAGATACGCAGTATTTT.

This clonotype was counted a single time. The chain employs TRBV20-1 and TRBJ1-2, with 7 bases identical to TRBD1. V was pared by 0 bases and J by 4 bases, with 5 bases of the junction left unmatched. Per germline, CDR1 DFQATT and CDR2 SNEGSKA (reference sequence). The CDR3 totals 14 residues. As DNA, the CDR3 is TGCAGTGCTAGAGACAGGGGGGGGGGCTATGGCTACACCTTC. Amino acids: CSARDRGGGYGYTF.

This clonotype was detected only a few times. This may arise from a read error, as a much more abundant clone is one base away. The chain carries TRBV6-5 and TRBJ2-5, with TRBD2 matching over 14 bases. CDR3 size: 15 residues. CDR1 is MNHEY, CDR2 SVGAGI, per germline. Germline trimming cut 4 bases from V and 11 bases from J; bases unmatched to any gene: 9. The CDR3 bases are TGTGCCAGCAGTTCGGGACTAGCGGGGGTGGGGGAGCAGTACTTC. This gives the protein CASSSGLAGVGEQYF.

The chain is built from TRBV20-1 and TRBJ1-2; D not certain. Looked up from germline, CDR1 is DFQATT and CDR2 is SNEGSKA (reference sequence). V was clipped by 3 bases and J by 6 bases, with 14 bases between them. The length of the CDR3 is 13 residues. CDR3 DNA: TGCAGTGCTAGGGCCGGGAGCTCGCATGGCTACACCTTC. It translates to CSARAGSSHGYTF.

This clonotype was recorded at least ten times. This chain links TRBV10-3 with TRBJ2-6, with 7 bases identical to TRBD1. J gave up 2 bases and V 3 bases, and 4 bases lay outside the gene matches. Germline V CDR1 and CDR2: ENHRY, SYGVKD. The CDR3 consists of 16 residues. CDR3: CAISDRDRAGANVLTF. As DNA, the CDR3 is TGTGCCATCAGTGACCGCGACAGGGCTGGGGCCAACGTCCTGACTTTC.

This clonotype was seen just once. The gene calls are TRBV12-3 or TRBV12-4 and TRBJ2-3; possibly TRBD1 or TRBD2 for D (5 bases each). CDR3 length equals 17 residues. V shed 3 bases and J shed 3 bases, with 19 bases lying between them. This CDR3 reads CASSFPRGWVSTDTQYF. The CDR3, as DNA: TGTGCCAGCAGTTTTCCGAGGGGATGGGTGAGTACAGATACGCAGTATTTT.

The gene calls are TRBV5-8 and TRBJ2-1, with D possibly matching TRBD2 (6 bases). Germline CDR1 SGHTS, CDR2 YDEGEE. The V and J ends lost 4 bases and 5 bases respectively, with 13 bases between them. This CDR3 spans 14 amino acids. The CDR3: CASSPTRFDNEQFF. The CDR3 DNA follows: TGTGCCAGCAGCCCGACTAGGTTTGACAATGAGCAGTTCTTC.

About this clonotype itself: Because it lacks the conserved phenylalanine or tryptophan at the end, this CDR3 is likely a read error. The DNA is omitted, as the CDR3 cannot be located on it reliably, and the CDR3 follows TCRdb's listing. The chain uses TRBV7-9 and TRBJ2-5; no check of the table's D call, TRBD1, against the DNA was made. Termini included, the CDR3 measures 17 amino acids. Germline CDR1 is SEHNR and CDR2 is FQNEAQ (reference sequence). The CDR3 sequence is CASSLVQGLTYGYTFGS.

This clonotype has at least ten counts. The CDR3 region is CASRGGGSTDTQYF. As DNA, the CDR3 is TGTGCCAGCCGCGGGGGGGGCAGCACAGATACGCAGTATTTT. The rearrangement uses TRBV6-6 and TRBJ2-3, with TRBD2 matching 9 bases. The germline V gene encodes CDR1 MNHNY and CDR2 SVGAGI (reference sequence). V lost 8 bases, J lost 0 bases, and 3 bases stayed unmatched. The CDR3 consists of 14 residues.

This clonotype was detected a few times. The chain uses TRBV27 and TRBJ1-5; D unresolved. The CDR3 runs to 14 residues. CDR1 is MNHEY and CDR2 is SMNVEV in the germline V gene (reference sequence). V shed 5 bases and J shed 2 bases, with 10 bases lying between them. The CDR3 bases are TGTGCCAGCAGTCCCCAACTAGGCAATCAGCCCCAGCATTTT. Its protein is CASSPQLGNQPQHF.

This clonotype was seen at least ten times. The chain recombines TRBV7-9 with TRBJ2-1, with 7 bases identical to TRBD1. CDR3 length: 17 residues. V lost 0 bases and J lost 0; bases outside the gene matches: 5. From germline, CDR1 is SEHNR and CDR2 FQNEAQ (reference sequence). The CDR3 nucleotides are TGTGCCAGCAGCTTAGCGTTGGCAGGGGGCTCCTACAATGAGCAGTTCTTC. It yields the protein CASSLALAGGSYNEQFF.

This clonotype was seen many times. A much more abundant neighbour one base away suggests this may be a read error. The V gene is TRBV20-1, the J gene TRBJ2-6; 10 bases map to TRBD1. V gave up 6 bases and J gave up 2 bases; unmatched junction bases: 13. Germline CDR1 reads DFQATT; CDR2 reads SNEGSKA (reference sequence). This CDR3 has 18 amino acids. This CDR3 reads CSAKPATGGKAGANVLTF. The CDR3 DNA is TGCAGTGCCAAGCCCGCGACAGGGGGCAAAGCTGGGGCCAACGTCCTGACTTTC.

This clonotype was found many times. The CDR3 loop is CASSPGTSWSTEQYF. DNA for the CDR3: TGTGCCAGCAGCCCAGGCACTAGCTGGAGCACGGAGCAGTACTTC. The gene calls are TRBV9 and TRBJ2-7; tentative D call: TRBD2 (6 bases). Germline CDR1 reads SGDLS; CDR2 reads YYNGEE. This CDR3 has 15 residues. V was trimmed by 4 bases and J by 7 bases, leaving 21 bases between them.

On this clonotype: This may stem from a read error, because a much larger clone lies one nucleotide away. This chain links TRBV11-2 with TRBJ2-3, with 9 bases that match TRBD2. This CDR3 comprises 17 residues. Germline V gives CDR1 SGHAT, CDR2 FQNNGV. V shed 7 bases, J shed 4 bases, and the junction held 15 bases outside the gene matches. The CDR3 is CASNWRGGAGVADTQYF. The CDR3, as DNA: TGTGCCAGCAACTGGCGCGGGGGGGCAGGGGTCGCAGATACGCAGTATTTT.